This TCR beta chain was found in a study of shared clonotypes between healthy human individuals. Several immunoSEQ plates held equal portions of the genomic DNA taken from each subset. Measured with immunoSEQ multiplex PCR; TCRdb has only the in-frame clones, and not every one. The sample shows over a million clones, about 84% of them seen only once. This TCR was recovered from a man between 18 and 29 years old in good health. Some clones in this sample may be carry-over from other donors' samples. The sequencing sample was made of memory CD4+ T cells from PBMCs. Subset meaning: CD45RA-negative fraction.

The CDR3 nucleotides read TGTGCCAGCAGCCGAACGGGCTTTAGGGAAGAGACCCAGTACTTC. This sequence encodes CASSRTGFREETQYF. V gene TRBV27 combines with J gene TRBJ2-5; D uncertain. The CDR3 is 15 residues long. Germline loops: CDR1 MNHEY, CDR2 SMNVEV (reference sequence). V shed 6 bases and J shed 3 bases, with 17 bases lying between them.